This TCR beta chain was profiled in a study of T cells in Graves' hyperthyroidism and ophthalmopathy. TCR beta CDR3 region amplification was performed from RNA transcripts. HTBI primers were employed in a first-round RT-PCR of the TCR CDR3. TCRdb analysed the multiplex PCR reads with MiXCR anew, one entry per CDR3 protein. The sample lists approximately 740,000 distinct CDR3 sequences; 11% to 15% were seen once. This clonotype was seen many times. Uncontrolled infection, other autoimmune disease, pregnancy or lactation disqualified patients from enrolment. V was trimmed by 8 bases and J by 6 bases, leaving 17 bases between them. This CDR3 contains 14 residues.

The gene calls are TRBV12-3 or TRBV12-4 and TRBJ2-1; weak D call: TRBD2 (6 bases). The source material was blood. This receptor was identified in a woman younger than 30 with Graves' hyperthyroidism. The CDR3 loop reads CASASAGIVNEQFF. In DNA form, the CDR3 reads TGTGCCAGCGCCTCTGCGGGAATCGTCAATGAGCAGTTCTTC.